These T cell receptor beta chains were read from a single sample in a study of T cells after yellow fever vaccination. TCRdb passed the 5' RACE reads through MiXCR, listing each CDR3 protein once. In the table there are 300,000 or so distinct CDR3 sequences, approximately 10% of which are singletons. The input for sequencing was CD4+ T cells sorted from PBMCs, taken 5 days after the yellow fever booster vaccination. These receptors all come from a man aged 18 to 30 who received the YFV17D yellow fever vaccine. Each CDR3 is given with its conserved first and last residue.

V gene	J gene	CDR3 protein
TRBV7-2	TRBJ2-1	CASSLRSRDEQFF
TRBV18	TRBJ2-3	CASSPRQATDTQYF
TRBV6-2/TRBV6-3	TRBJ2-2	CASSPQWGWGTGELFF
TRBV7-6	TRBJ2-7	CASSPVSWANEQYF
TRBV5-1	TRBJ2-3	CASSLLTTSTDTQYF
TRBV18	TRBJ1-1	CASSPNSNVRGEAFF
TRBV6-1	TRBJ1-1	CASSGGQGARTEAFF
TRBV5-1	TRBJ1-1	CASSAGQGAGEAFF
TRBV27	TRBJ2-3	CASSSPNTDTQYF
TRBV12-3/TRBV12-4	TRBJ1-1	CASTYAGVTPEAFF
TRBV18	TRBJ2-7	CASSRGQSNEQYF
TRBV2	TRBJ2-3	CASSEWGKGGTDTQYF
TRBV11-2	TRBJ2-2	CASSFSSGPGELFF
TRBV9	TRBJ2-3	CASSVEGRGDTQYF
TRBV2	TRBJ1-5	CASQRGGNQPQHF
TRBV7-2	TRBJ2-7	CASSSRAYEQYF
TRBV7-8	TRBJ2-4	CASSLRTLAKNIQYF
TRBV2	TRBJ2-5	CASSGEETQYF
TRBV12-3/TRBV12-4	TRBJ1-1	CASRTAGGAFF
TRBV12-5	TRBJ2-3	CASGLSGEDTQYF
TRBV25-1	TRBJ1-6	CASTRAGANSPLHF
TRBV6-6	TRBJ2-3	CASSSQTGKGTDTQYF
TRBV20-1	TRBJ1-5	CSAVRGAQPQHF
TRBV4-2	TRBJ1-4	CASRSGTTNEKLFF
TRBV9	TRBJ2-5	CASSVGRGQETQYF
TRBV7-7	TRBJ2-5	CASSFGTGEETQYF
TRBV6-6	TRBJ1-2	CASSYSPGNYGYTF
TRBV7-2	TRBJ1-1	CASRRWTKLNTEAFF
TRBV6-2/TRBV6-3	TRBJ2-7	CASSRESAQYF
TRBV3-1	TRBJ2-7	CASSRDIAYEQYF
TRBV2	TRBJ2-2	CASSTGTGELFF
TRBV6-5	TRBJ1-1	CASRFRTGIMNTEAFF
TRBV10-3	TRBJ1-5	CAISETGAQEPQHF
TRBV20-1	TRBJ2-2	CSARSRGLRFSGELFF
TRBV5-1	TRBJ1-1	CASIGVTEAFF
TRBV7-9	TRBJ2-2	CASNPIRNTGELFF
TRBV4-2	TRBJ2-5	CASSPPLAGGKETQYF
TRBV4-2	TRBJ1-1	CASSQDYRETEAFF
TRBV10-1	TRBJ2-1	CASSKTSGGNEQFF
TRBV12-3/TRBV12-4	TRBJ1-6	CASSLATANSPLHF
TRBV20-1	TRBJ1-1	CSATRQVNTEAFF
TRBV20-1	TRBJ2-2	CSARDRVFF
TRBV20-1	TRBJ2-4	CSARETIAKNIQYF
TRBV7-2	TRBJ2-3	CASSVVASGTDTQYF
TRBV7-2	TRBJ2-5	CASSQGLAGAKETQYF
TRBV10-2	TRBJ1-2	CASTQPKGTAYGYTF
TRBV20-1	TRBJ1-5	CSASPQPEQPQHF
TRBV12-3/TRBV12-4	TRBJ1-6	CASSWRVSPLHF
TRBV12-3/TRBV12-4	TRBJ2-3	CASSLEGSSTDTQYF
TRBV6-5	TRBJ2-6	CASSYATGVGANVLTF
TRBV12-3/TRBV12-4	TRBJ1-3	CASSLRFSGNTIYF
TRBV11-3	TRBJ2-5	CASSLSSGPQYF
TRBV12-3/TRBV12-4	TRBJ2-3	CASSLTGADTQYF
TRBV4-1	TRBJ1-6	CASSRLQGALSPLHF
TRBV7-8	TRBJ1-5	CASSPTGRGYQPQHF
TRBV20-1	TRBJ2-5	CSAYRGEGETQYF
TRBV10-3	TRBJ2-1	CAISTDRPGDNEQFF
TRBV20-1	TRBJ2-1	CSARWFRPSGGRSSYNEQFF
TRBV2	TRBJ2-7	CASRQTGFSYEQYF
TRBV12-5	TRBJ1-4	CASGLGDVQGNEKLFF